This T cell receptor (beta chain) originates from a study of blood T cell repertoires in COVID-19. Assay: immunoSEQ multiplex PCR; the TCRdb copy retains only in-frame clones and omits some. Among roughly 100,000 clones, approximately 87% were seen once, and the ten largest hold around 14%. The CDR3 length is 14 residues. The germline CDR1 and CDR2 sequences are MGHRA and YSYEKL. V was shortened by 4 bases and J by 7 bases, with 14 bases between the two germline ends. Sequenced input: peripheral blood. This receptor was identified in a man in his fifties or sixties with acute or convalescent COVID-19. V gene TRBV4-1 combines with J gene TRBJ2-1; D is perhaps TRBD2 (5 bases). The CDR3 spells CASSPAPSGNEQFF. CDR3 coding DNA: TGCGCCAGCAGCCCGGCCCCATCGGGAAATGAGCAGTTCTTC.